This T cell receptor beta chain was obtained from a study of blood T cell repertoires in COVID-19. This CDR3 is 16 amino acids long. Trimming took off 1 base at V and 4 bases at J, with 16 bases between the two ends. Looked up from germline, CDR1 is LNHDA and CDR2 is SQIVND (reference sequence). Repertoires were generated with immunoSEQ multiplex PCR, while TCRdb's copy carries only in-frame clones and drops some. The sample yields 300,000 to 400,000 clones, 89% seen once. This chain joins TRBV19 and TRBJ1-2, with D tentatively TRBD1 (6 bases). Sequenced material: peripheral blood. The receptor comes from a woman in her 30s with COVID-19, enrolled during active disease. CDR3 in DNA: TGTGCCAGTAGTATAGTCCCCTGGGGGCAGGGCTATGGCTACACCTTC. Amino acids: CASSIVPWGQGYGYTF.